This TCR beta chain was recovered during a study of neoadjuvant anti-PD-1 for oral cavity cancer. In this sample, this clone is medium-sized (0.01 to 0.1%). Its target is unknown. TCRdb's copy holds only in-frame clones and misses some; the assay was immunoSEQ multiplex PCR. The profile shows 10,000 to 11,000 clones, approximately 52% of them singletons. Germline lookup yields CDR1 SGHTA and CDR2 FQGTGA. V trimming: 5 bases; J trimming: 3 bases; junction bases outside the gene matches: 11. The length of the CDR3 is 17 residues. General study points: Higher pretreatment blood Treg/Th17 ratios correlated with higher pretreatment blood and lower post-treatment tumor TCRbeta clonality.

The specimen was tumor tissue, collected before nivolumab (anti-PD-1) treatment. The chain is built from TRBV7-3 and TRBJ2-3, with 10 bases that match TRBD2. The clonotype comes from a person aged 35 to 85 with oral cavity squamous cell carcinoma. The CDR3 sequence is CASSNPSSGGMTDTQYF. In DNA, the CDR3 is TGTGCCAGCAGCAATCCTTCTAGCGGGGGCATGACAGATACGCAGTATTTT. The full variable domain, rest sourced from reference TRBV7-3 and TRBJ2-3, is GAGVSQTPSNKVTEKGKYVELRCDPISGHTALYWYRQSLGQGPEFLIYFQGTGAADDSGLPNDRFFAVRPEGSVSTLKIQRTERGDSAVYLCASSNPSSGGMTDTQYFGPGTRLTVL.